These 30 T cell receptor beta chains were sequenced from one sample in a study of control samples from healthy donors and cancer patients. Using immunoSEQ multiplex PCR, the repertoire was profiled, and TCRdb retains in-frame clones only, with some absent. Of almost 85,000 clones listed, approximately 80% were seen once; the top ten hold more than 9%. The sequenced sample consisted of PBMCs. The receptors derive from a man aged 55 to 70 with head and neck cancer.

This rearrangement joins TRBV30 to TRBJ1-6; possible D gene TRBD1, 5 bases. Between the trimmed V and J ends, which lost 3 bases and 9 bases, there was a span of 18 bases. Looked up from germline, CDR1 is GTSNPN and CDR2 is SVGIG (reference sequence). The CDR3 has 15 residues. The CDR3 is CAWRTAKKRGSPLHF. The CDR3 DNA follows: TGTGCCTGGAGGACCGCCAAGAAGAGGGGTTCACCCCTCCACTTT.

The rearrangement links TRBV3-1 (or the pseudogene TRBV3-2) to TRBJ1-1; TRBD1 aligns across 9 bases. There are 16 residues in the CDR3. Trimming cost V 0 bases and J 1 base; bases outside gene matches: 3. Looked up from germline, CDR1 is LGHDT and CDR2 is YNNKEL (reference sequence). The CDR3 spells CASSQEQGAGNTEAFF. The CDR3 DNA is TGTGCCAGCAGCCAAGAACAGGGGGCCGGGAACACTGAAGCTTTCTTT.

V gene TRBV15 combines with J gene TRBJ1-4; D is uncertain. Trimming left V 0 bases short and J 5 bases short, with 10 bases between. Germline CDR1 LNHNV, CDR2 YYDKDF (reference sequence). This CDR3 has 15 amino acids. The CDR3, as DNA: TGTGCCACCAGCAGAGATAACCAGAGAAATGAAAAACTGTTTTTT. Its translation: CATSRDNQRNEKLFF.

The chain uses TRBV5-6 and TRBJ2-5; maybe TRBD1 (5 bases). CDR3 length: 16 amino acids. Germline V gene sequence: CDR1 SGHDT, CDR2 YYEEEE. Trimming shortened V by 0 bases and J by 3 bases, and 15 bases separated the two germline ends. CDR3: CASSLEVREWEETQYF. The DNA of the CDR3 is TGTGCCAGCAGCTTGGAAGTCAGGGAATGGGAAGAGACCCAGTACTTC.

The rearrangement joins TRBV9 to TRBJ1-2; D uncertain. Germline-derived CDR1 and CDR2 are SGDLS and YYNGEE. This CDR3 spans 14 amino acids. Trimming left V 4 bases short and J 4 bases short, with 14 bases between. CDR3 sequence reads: CASSNSKASYGYTF. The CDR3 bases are TGTGCCAGCAGCAATTCCAAGGCTTCCTATGGCTACACCTTC.

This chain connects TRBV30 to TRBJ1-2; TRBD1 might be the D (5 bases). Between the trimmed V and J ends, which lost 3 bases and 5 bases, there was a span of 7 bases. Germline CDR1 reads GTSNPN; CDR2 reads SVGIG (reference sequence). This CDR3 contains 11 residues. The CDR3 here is CAWSGGYGYTF. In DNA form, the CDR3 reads TGTGCCTGGAGCGGGGGGTATGGCTACACCTTC.

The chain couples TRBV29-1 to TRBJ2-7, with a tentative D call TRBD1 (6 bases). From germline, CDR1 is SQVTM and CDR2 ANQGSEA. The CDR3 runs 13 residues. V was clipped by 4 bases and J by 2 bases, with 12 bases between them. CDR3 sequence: CSVGKGQPYEQYF. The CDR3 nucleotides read TGCAGCGTTGGCAAAGGACAGCCCTACGAGCAGTACTTC.

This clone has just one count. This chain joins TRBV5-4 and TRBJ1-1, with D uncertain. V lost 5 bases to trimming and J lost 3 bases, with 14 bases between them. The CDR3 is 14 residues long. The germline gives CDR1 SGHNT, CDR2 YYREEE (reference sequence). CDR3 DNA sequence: TGTGCCAGCAGGACCTCCCAGAAAGACACTGAAGCTTTCTTT. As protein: CASRTSQKDTEAFF.

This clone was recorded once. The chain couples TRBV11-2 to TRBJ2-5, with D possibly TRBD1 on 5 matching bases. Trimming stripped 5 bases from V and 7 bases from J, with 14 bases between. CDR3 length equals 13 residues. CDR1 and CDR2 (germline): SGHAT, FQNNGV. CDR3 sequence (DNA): TGTGCCAGCAGCCCCATAGGCCAGGGGACCCAGTACTTC. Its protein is CASSPIGQGTQYF.

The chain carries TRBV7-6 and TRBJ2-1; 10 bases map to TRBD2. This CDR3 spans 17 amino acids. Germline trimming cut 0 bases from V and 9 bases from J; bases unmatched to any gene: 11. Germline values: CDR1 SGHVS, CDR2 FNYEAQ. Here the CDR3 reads CASSLAGGLAGVGEQFF. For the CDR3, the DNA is TGTGCCAGCAGCTTAGCGGGGGGGCTAGCGGGAGTCGGTGAGCAGTTCTTC.

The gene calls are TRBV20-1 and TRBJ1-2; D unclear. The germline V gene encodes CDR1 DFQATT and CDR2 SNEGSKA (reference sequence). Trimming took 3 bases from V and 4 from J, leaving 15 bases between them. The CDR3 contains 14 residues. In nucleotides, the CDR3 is TGCAGTGCTAGTCTTGGGCAGGCCGGCTATGGCTACACCTTC. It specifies CSASLGQAGYGYTF.

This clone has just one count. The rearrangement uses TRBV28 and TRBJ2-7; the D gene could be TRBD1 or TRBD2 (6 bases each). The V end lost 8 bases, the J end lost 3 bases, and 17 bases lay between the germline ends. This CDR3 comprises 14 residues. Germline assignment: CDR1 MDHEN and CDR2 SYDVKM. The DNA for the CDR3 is TGTGCCAGCCACCGGGGGCCGGGGAGCTACGAGCAGTACTTC. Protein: CASHRGPGSYEQYF.

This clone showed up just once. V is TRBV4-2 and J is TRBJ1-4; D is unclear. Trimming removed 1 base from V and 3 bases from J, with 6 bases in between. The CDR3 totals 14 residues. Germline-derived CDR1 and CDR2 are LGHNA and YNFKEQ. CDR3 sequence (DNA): TGTGCCAGCAGCCAAGCCCAGGCTAATGAAAAACTGTTTTTT. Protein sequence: CASSQAQANEKLFF.

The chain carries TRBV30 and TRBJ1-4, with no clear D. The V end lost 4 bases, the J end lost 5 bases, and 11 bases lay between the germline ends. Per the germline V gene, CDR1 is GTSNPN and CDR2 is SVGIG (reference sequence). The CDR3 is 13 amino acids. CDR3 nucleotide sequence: TGTGCCTGGAATCGAGGCATGAATGAAAAACTGTTTTTT. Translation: CAWNRGMNEKLFF. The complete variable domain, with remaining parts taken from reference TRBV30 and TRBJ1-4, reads SQTIHQWPATLVQPVGSPLSLECTVEGTSNPNLYWYRQAAGRGLQLLFYSVGIGQISSEVPQNLSASRPQDRQFILSSKKLLLSDSGFYLCAWNRGMNEKLFFGSGTQLSVL.

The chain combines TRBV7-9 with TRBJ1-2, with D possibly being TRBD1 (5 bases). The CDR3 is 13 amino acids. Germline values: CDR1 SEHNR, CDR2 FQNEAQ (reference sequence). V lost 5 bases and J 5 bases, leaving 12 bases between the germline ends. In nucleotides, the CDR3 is TGTGCCAGCAGCCCCGGGGCCCGGTATGGCTACACCTTC. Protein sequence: CASSPGARYGYTF.

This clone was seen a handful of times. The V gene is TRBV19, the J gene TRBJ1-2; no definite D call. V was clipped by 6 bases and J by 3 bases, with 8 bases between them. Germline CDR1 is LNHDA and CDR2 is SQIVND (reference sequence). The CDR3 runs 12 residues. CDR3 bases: TGTGCCAGTAGGGAGGGAGACTATGGCTACACCTTC. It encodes CASREGDYGYTF.

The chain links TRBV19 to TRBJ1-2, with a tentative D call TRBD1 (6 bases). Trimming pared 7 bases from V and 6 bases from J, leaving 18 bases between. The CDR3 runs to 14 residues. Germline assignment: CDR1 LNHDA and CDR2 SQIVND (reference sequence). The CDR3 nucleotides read TGTGCCAGTAAAGTGGGACAAACACTCCATGGCTACACCTTC. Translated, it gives CASKVGQTLHGYTF.

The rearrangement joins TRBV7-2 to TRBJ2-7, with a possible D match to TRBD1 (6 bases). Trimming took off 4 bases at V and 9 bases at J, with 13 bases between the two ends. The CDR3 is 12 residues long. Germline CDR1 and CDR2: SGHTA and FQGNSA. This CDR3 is CASSSGVSGQYF. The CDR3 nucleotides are TGTGCCAGCAGCTCAGGGGTCTCGGGGCAGTACTTC.

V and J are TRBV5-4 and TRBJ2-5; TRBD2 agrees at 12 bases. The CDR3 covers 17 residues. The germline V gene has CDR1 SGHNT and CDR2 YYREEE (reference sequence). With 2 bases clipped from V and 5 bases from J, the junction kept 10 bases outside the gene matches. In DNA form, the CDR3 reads TGTGCCAGCAGCTTAAGGTCTAGCGGGAGGGGATCGGAGACCCAGTACTTC. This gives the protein CASSLRSSGRGSETQYF.

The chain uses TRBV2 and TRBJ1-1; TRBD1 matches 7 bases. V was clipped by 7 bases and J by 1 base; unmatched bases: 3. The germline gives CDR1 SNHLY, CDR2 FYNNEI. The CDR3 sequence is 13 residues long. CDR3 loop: CASNTGANTEAFF. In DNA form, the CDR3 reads TGTGCCAGCAATACAGGGGCGAACACTGAAGCTTTCTTT.

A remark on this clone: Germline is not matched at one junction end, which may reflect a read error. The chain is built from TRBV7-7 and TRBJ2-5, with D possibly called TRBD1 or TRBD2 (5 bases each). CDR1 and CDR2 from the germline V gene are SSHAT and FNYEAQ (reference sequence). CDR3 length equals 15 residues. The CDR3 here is CASSLAKGVGETQYF. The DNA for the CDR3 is TGTGCTAGCAGCTTAGCGAAAGGGGTGGGGGAGACCCAGTACTTC. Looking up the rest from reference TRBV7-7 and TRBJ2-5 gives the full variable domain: GAGVSQSPRYKVTKRGQDVTLRCDPISSHATLYWYQQALGQGPEFLTYFNYEAQPDKSGLPSDRFSAERPEGSISTLTIQRTEQRDSAMYRCASSLAKGVGETQYFGPGTRLLVL.

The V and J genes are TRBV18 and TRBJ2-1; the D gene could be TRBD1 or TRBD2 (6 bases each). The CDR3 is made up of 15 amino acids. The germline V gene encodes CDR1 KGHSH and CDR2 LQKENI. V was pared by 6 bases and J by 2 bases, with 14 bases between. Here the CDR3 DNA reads TGTGCCAGCTCCCTATTCGGGGGCGCCTACAATGAGCAGTTCTTC. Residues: CASSLFGGAYNEQFF.

CDR3 region: CASSQEGVNYGYTF. DNA for the CDR3: TGTGCCAGCAGCCAGGAGGGGGTGAACTATGGCTACACCTTC. The chain couples TRBV11-1 to TRBJ1-2; a possible D gene is TRBD1 (6 bases). The CDR3 extends over 14 amino acids. V gave up 5 bases and J gave up 2 bases, with 12 bases separating them. CDR1 SGHAT and CDR2 FQDESV come from the germline V gene (reference sequence).

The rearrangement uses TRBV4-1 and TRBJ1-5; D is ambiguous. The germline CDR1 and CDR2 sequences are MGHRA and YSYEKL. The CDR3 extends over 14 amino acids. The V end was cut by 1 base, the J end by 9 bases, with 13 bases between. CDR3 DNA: TGCGCCAGCAGCCAAGTTTCGCCCGAGGGGCCCCAGCATTTT. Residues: CASSQVSPEGPQHF.

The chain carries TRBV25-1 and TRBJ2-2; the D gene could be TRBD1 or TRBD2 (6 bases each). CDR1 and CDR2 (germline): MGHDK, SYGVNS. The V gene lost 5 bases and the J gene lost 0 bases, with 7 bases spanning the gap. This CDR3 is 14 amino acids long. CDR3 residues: CASSRGANTGELFF. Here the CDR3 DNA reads TGTGCCAGCAGTAGGGGGGCGAACACCGGGGAGCTGTTTTTT.

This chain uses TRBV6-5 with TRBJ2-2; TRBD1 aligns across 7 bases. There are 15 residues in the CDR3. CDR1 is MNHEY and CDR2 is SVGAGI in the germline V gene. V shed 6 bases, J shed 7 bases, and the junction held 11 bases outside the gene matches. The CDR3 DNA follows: TGTGCCAGCAGCGACTTGACAGGGCTACACGGGGAGCTGTTTTTT. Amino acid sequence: CASSDLTGLHGELFF.

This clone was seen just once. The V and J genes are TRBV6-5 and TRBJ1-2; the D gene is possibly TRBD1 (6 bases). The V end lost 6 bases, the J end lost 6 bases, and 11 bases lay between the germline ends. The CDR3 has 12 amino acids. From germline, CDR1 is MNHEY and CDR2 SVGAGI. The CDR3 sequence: CASRRGVDGYTF. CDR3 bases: TGTGCCAGCAGAAGGGGGGTCGATGGCTACACCTTC.

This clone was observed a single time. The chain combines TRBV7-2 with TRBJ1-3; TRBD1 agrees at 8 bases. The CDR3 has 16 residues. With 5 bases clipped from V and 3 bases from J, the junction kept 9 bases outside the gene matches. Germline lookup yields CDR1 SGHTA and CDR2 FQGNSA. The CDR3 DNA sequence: TGTGCCAGCAGCGCCCGGGGGACAGGTGGTGGAAACACCATATATTTT. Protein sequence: CASSARGTGGGNTIYF.

Written as DNA, the CDR3 is TGCGCCAGCAGTGACATTAGTATCGGCGAGCAGTACTTC. Its translation is CASSDISIGEQYF. V is TRBV10-1 and J is TRBJ2-7; D remains unclear. The CDR3 extends over 13 amino acids. Germline assignment: CDR1 WNHNN and CDR2 SYGVQD (reference sequence). Trimming left V 3 bases short and J 6 bases short, with 12 bases between.

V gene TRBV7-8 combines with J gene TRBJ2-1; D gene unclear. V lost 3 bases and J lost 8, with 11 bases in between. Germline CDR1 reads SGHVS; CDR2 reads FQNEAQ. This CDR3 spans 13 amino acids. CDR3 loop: CASSFRAGDEQFF. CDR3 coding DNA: TGTGCCAGCAGCTTTAGGGCTGGCGATGAGCAGTTCTTC.